These T cell receptor beta chains were read from a single sample in a study of blood T cells in healthy people across ages. Using its own MiXCR run on the 5' RACE reads, TCRdb lists one record per CDR3 protein. The sample lists 450,000 to 600,000 distinct CDR3 sequences, about 29% occurring once. The same data also went into a second study, on T cells of mothers and their children.

The specimen sequenced was blood. The source of these receptors is a boy aged 2 to 10 in good health. CDR3s include the opening cysteine and the closing phenylalanine or tryptophan. Fields, in order: J gene, V gene, clone size, CDR3 protein. Clone sizes are given selectively: once, few, many, or a class where the clone is expanded.

>.|TRBV12-3/TRBV12-4|.
CASSYMDEQFF
>.|TRBV3-1|few
CASSQDKGLASRYEQYF
>TRBJ2-5|TRBV20-1|few
CSVRDQQGRETQYF
>TRBJ1-4|TRBV7-6|.
CASSLGQSANEKLFF
>TRBJ2-7|TRBV25-1|few
CASSIAGGEQYF
>.|TRBV7-9|once
CASSLAVGTYEQYF
>TRBJ1-3|TRBV5-1|few
CASSPMAFSGNTIYF
>TRBJ2-2|TRBV5-1|.
CASRLAAQTHTGELFF
>TRBJ2-2|TRBV27|.
CASSRTGGNTGELFF
>TRBJ2-7|TRBV7-8|few
CASSLEGQGGHEQYF